This T cell receptor (beta chain) is from a study of technical replicates of blood from several donors (dated by TCRdb to the late 2010s). For this clone: This clone's antigen is unknown. No base-level quality is on record; no much larger clone is a single base apart.

CDR1 SGHDT and CDR2 YYEEEE were looked up in the germline V gene. Reading from cysteine to phenylalanine, the CDR3 counts 14 amino acids. CDR3 DNA is the only sequence kept; it has 42 bases, read in frame from the first base. Germline trimming: 0 bases from V, 10 bases from J; junction bases outside gene matches: 6. Preparation of the library involved the immunoSEQ multiplex PCR assay. What TCRdb holds here is the immuneACCESS table cut down to in-frame rearrangements. Part of the clones is not present; checked against another copy, under half of the missing clones reflect an unresolved V gene, and the others are unexplained. For this sample the table gives around 80,000 clones, of which more than 95% were detected only once. In total, the top ten clones hold around 0.15% of the sample.

This TCR was recovered from a human donor in good health. Material: T cells isolated from PBMCs. The chain links TRBV5-6 with TRBJ2-3, with 9 middle bases fitting TRBD2. The nucleotide sequence reads as follows: TGTGCCAGCAGCTTGGTGGGTAGCGGGAGCCCGCAGTATTTT. Translated, this is CASSLVGSGSPQYF.